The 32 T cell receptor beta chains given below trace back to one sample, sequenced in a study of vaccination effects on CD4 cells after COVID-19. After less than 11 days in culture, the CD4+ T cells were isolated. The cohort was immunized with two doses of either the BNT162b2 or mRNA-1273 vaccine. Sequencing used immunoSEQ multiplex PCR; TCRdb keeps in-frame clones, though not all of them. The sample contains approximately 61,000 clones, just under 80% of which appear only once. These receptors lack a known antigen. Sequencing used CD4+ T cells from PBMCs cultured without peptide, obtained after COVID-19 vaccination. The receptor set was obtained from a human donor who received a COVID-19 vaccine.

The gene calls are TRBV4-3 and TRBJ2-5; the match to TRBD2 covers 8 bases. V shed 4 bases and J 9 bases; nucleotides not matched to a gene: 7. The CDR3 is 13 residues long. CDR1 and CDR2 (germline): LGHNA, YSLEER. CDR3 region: CASSRASGLPQYF. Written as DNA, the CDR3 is TGCGCCAGCAGCCGGGCTAGCGGGTTGCCCCAGTACTTC.

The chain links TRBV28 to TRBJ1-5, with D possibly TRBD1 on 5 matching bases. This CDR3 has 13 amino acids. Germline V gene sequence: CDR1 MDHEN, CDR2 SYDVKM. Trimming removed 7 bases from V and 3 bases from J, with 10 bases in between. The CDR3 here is CASKGSPNQPQHF. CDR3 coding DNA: TGTGCCAGCAAGGGGTCACCCAATCAGCCCCAGCATTTT.

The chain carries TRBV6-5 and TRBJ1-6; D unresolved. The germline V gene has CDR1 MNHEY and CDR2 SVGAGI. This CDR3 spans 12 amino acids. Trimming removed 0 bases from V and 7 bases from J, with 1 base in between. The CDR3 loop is CASSYSNSPLHF. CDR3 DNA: TGTGCCAGCAGTTACTCGAATTCACCCCTCCACTTT.

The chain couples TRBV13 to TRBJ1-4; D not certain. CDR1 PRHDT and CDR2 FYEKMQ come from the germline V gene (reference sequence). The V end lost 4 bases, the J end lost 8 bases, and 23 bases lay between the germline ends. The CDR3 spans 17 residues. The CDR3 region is CASSSATGGPRGEKLFF. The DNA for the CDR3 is TGTGCCAGCAGCTCCGCTACCGGCGGACCCCGCGGGGAAAAACTGTTTTTT.

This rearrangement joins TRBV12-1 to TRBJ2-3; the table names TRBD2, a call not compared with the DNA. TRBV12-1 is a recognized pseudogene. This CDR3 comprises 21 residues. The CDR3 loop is CASSPGASGRSLGTYTDTQYF. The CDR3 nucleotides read TGTGCCAGCAGCCCCGGGGCTAGCGGGAGGTCTTTGGGGACCTACACAGATACGCAGTATTTT.

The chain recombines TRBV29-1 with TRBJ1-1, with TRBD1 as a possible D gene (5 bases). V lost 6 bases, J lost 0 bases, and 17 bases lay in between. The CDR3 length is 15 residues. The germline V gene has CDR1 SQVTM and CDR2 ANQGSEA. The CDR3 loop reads CSVPGGATMNTEAFF. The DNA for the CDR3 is TGCAGCGTCCCCGGAGGGGCGACGATGAACACTGAAGCTTTCTTT. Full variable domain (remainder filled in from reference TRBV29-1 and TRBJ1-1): SAVISQKPSRDICQRGTSLTIQCQVDSQVTMMFWYRQQPGQSLTLIATANQGSEATYESGFVIDKFPISRPNLTFSTLTVSNMSPEDSSIYLCSVPGGATMNTEAFFGQGTRLTVV.

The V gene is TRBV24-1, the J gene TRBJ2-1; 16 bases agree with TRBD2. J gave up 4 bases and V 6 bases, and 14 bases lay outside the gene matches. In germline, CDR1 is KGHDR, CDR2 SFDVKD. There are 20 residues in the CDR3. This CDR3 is CATSWTGTSGRGSGYNEQFF. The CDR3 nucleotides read TGTGCCACCAGTTGGACCGGGACTAGCGGGAGGGGGTCGGGATACAATGAGCAGTTCTTC.

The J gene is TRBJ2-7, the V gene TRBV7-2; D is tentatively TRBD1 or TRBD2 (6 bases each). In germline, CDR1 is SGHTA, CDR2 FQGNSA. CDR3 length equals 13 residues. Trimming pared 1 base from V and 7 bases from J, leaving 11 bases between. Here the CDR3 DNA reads TGTGCCAGCAGCTTAGTCGGGGGCCGAGAGCAGTACTTC. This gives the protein CASSLVGGREQYF. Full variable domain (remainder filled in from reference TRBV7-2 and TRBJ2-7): GAGVSQSPSNKVTEKGKDVELRCDPISGHTALYWYRQSLGQGLEFLIYFQGNSAPDKSGLPSDRFSAERTGGSVSTLTIQRTQQEDSAVYLCASSLVGGREQYFGPGTRLTVT.

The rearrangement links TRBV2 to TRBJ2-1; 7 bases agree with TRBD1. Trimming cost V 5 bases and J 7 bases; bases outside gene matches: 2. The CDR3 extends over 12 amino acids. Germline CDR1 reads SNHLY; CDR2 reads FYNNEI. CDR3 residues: CASSLRGNEQFF. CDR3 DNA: TGTGCCAGCAGTCTCAGGGGGAATGAGCAGTTCTTC.

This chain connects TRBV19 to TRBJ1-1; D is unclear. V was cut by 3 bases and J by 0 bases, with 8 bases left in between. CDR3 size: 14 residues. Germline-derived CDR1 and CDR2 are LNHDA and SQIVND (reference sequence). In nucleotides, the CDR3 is TGTGCCAGTAGTATCGGGCTCATGAACACTGAAGCTTTCTTT. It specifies CASSIGLMNTEAFF.

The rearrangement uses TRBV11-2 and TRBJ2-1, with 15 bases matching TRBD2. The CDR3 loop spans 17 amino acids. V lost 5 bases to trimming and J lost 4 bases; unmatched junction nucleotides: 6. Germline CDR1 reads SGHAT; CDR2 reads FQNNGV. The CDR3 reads CASSRGLAGGPYNEQFF. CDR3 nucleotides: TGTGCCAGCAGCCGGGGACTAGCGGGAGGACCGTACAATGAGCAGTTCTTC.

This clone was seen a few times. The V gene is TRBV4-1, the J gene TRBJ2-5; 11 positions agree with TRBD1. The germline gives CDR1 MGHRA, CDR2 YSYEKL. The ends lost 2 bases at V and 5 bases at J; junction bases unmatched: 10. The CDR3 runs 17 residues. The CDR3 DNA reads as TGCGCCAGCAGCCAACCGGACAGGGGGCTTCTAAGGGAGACCCAGTACTTC. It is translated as CASSQPDRGLLRETQYF.

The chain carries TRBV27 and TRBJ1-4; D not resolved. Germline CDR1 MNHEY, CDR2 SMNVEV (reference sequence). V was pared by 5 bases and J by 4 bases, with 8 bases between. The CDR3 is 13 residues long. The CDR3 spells CASSHLGNEKLFF. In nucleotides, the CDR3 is TGTGCCAGCAGTCACCTCGGTAATGAAAAACTGTTTTTT.

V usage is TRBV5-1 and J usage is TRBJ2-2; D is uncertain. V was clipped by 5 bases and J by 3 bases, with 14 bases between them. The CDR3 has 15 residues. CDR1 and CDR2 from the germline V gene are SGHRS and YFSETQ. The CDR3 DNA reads TGCGCCAGCAGTCCTGCAGGCTCCTACACCGGGGAGCTGTTTTTT. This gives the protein CASSPAGSYTGELFF. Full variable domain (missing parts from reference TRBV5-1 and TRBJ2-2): KAGVTQTPRYLIKTRGQQVTLSCSPISGHRSVSWYQQTPGQGLQFLFEYFSETQRNKGNFPGRFSGRQFSNSRSEMNVSTLELGDSALYLCASSPAGSYTGELFFGEGSRLTVL.

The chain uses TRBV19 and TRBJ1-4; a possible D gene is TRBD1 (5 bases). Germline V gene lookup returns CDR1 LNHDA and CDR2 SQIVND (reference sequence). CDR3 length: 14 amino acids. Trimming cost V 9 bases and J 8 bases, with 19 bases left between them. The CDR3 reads CASRGAGVGEKLFF. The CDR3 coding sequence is TGTGCCAGCAGAGGGGCAGGCGTCGGGGAAAAACTGTTTTTT.

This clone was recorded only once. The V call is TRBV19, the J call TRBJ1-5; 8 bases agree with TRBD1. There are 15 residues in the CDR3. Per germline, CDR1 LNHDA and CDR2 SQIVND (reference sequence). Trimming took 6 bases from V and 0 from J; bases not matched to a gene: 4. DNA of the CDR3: TGTGCCAGTAGGGGGACAGGCCATAGCAATCAGCCCCAGCATTTT. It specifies CASRGTGHSNQPQHF.

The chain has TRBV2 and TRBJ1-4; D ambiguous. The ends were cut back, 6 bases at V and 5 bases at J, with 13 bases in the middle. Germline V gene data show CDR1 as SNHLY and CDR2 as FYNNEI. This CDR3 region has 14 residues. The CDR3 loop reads CASSPGSQNEKLFF. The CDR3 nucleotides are TGTGCCAGCAGCCCGGGGTCCCAGAATGAAAAACTGTTTTTT.

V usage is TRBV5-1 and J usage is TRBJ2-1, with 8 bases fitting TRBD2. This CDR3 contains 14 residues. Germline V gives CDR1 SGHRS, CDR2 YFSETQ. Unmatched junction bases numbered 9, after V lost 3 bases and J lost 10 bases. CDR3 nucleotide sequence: TGCGCCAGCAGCTCGGGGGGACTAGAGGGCGAGCAGTTCTTC. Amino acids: CASSSGGLEGEQFF.

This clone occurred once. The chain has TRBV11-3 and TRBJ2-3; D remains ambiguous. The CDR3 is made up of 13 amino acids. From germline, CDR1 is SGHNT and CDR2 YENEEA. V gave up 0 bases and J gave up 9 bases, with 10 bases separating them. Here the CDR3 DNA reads TGTGCCAGCAGCTTAGATCGAGTGGCCACGCAGTATTTT. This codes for CASSLDRVATQYF.

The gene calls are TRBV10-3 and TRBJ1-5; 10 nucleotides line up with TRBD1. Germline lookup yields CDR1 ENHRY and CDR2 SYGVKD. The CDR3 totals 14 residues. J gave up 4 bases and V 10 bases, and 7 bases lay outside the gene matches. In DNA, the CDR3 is TGTGCCAGCACCCCGGGACAGGGGAATCAGCCCCAGCATTTT. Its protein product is CASTPGQGNQPQHF.

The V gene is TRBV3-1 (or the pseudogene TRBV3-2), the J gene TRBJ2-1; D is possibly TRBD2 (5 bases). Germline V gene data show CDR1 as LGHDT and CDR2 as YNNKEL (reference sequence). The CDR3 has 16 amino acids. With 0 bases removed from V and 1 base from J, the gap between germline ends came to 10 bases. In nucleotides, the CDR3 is TGTGCCAGCAGCCAAGATCCGAGGGCGTCCTACAATGAGCAGTTCTTC. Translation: CASSQDPRASYNEQFF.

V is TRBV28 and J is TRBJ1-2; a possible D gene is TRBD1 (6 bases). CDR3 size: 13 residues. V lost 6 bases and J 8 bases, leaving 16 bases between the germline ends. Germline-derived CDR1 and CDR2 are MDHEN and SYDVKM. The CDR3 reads CASSQGFPRGYTF. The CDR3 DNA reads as TGTGCCAGCAGCCAGGGGTTTCCTAGGGGCTACACCTTC.

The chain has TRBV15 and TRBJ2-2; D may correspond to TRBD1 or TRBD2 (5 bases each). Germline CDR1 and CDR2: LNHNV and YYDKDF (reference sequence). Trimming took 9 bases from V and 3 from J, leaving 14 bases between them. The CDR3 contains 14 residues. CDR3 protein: CATSWGSDTGELFF. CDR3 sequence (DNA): TGTGCCACTAGCTGGGGGTCAGACACCGGGGAGCTGTTTTTT.

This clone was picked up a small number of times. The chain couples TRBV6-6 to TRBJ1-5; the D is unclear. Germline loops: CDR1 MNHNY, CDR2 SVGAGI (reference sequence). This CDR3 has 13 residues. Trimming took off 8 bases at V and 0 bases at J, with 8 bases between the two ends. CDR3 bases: TGTGCCAGCCAGAGGCGTAGCAATCAGCCCCAGCATTTT. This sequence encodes CASQRRSNQPQHF.

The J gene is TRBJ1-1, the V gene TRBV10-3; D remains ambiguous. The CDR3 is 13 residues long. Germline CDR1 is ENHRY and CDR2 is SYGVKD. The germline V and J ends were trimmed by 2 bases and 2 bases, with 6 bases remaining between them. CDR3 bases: TGTGCCATCAGTGAGAGGGTCAACACTGAAGCTTTCTTT. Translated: CAISERVNTEAFF.

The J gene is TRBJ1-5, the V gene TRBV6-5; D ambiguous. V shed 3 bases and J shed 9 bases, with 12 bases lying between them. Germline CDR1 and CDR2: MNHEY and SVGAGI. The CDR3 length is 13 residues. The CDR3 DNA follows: TGTGCCAGCAGTTATAGGTCCCGAGGGCCCCAGCATTTT. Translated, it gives CASSYRSRGPQHF.

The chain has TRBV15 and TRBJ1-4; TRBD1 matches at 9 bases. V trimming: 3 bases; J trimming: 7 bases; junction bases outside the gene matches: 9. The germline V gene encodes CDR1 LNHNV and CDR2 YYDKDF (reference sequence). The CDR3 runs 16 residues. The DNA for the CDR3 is TGTGCCACCAGCAGCTCGGGACAGGGCGGTATTGAAAAACTGTTTTTT. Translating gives CATSSSGQGGIEKLFF. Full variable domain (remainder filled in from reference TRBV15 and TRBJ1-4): DAMVIQNPRYQVTQFGKPVTLSCSQTLNHNVMYWYQQKSSQAPKLLFHYYDKDFNNEADTPDNFQSRRPNTSFCFLDIRSPGLGDTAMYLCATSSSGQGGIEKLFFGSGTQLSVL.

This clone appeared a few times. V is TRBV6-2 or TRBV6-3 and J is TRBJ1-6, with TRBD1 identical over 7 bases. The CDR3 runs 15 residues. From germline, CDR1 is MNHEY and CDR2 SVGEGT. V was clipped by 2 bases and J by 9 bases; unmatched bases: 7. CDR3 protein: CASSYRTGVSSPLHF. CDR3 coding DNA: TGTGCCAGCAGTTACAGAACAGGGGTCAGTTCACCCCTCCACTTT.

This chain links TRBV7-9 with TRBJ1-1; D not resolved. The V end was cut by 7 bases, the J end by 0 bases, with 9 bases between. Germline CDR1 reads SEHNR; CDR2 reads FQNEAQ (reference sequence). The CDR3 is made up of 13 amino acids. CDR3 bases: TGTGCCAGCATCCGAAGTATGAACACTGAAGCTTTCTTT. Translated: CASIRSMNTEAFF.

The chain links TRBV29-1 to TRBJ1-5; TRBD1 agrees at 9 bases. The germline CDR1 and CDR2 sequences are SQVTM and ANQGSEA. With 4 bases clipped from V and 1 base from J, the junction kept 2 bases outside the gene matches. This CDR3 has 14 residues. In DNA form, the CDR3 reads TGCAGCGTTGTTGGACAGGGGAGCAATCAGCCCCAGCATTTT. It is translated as CSVVGQGSNQPQHF.

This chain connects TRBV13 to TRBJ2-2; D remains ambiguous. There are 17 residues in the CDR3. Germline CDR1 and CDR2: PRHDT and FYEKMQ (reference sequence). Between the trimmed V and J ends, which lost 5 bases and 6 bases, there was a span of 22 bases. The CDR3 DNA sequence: TGTGCCAGCAGCCGAACCTCAATCCCCTGGGTTCCCGGGGAGCTGTTTTTT. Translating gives CASSRTSIPWVPGELFF.

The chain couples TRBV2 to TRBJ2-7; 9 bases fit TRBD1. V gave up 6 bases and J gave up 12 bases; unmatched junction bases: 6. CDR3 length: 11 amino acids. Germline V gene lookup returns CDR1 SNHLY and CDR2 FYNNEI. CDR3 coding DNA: TGTGCCAGCAGGGGGGGGACAGGGTTGTACTTC. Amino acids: CASRGGTGLYF.